This T cell receptor (beta chain) was observed in a study of cytomegalovirus exposure and HLA in healthy donors. This clone was recorded a few times. The antigen is unknown. J lost 1 base, V lost 6 bases, and 5 bases had no gene match. CDR1 MNHEY and CDR2 SVGAGI come from the germline V gene. This CDR3 has 14 amino acids. Study findings and constraints: When analyzed later, the rates of TCR association showed variation by HLA locus, with DRB1 the most and HLA-C the fewest. An observed cluster of highly shared sequence variants was recorded as a likely sequencing artifact. In a later analysis, at a false discovery rate of 0.05, 15,000 to 20,000 TCR beta sequences were associated with HLA alleles.

PCR employed 60 Vbeta and 13 Jbeta primers. Repertoires were generated with immunoSEQ multiplex PCR, while TCRdb's copy carries only in-frame clones and drops some. Among 150,000 or so clones listed, roughly 77% were seen once. Sequencing was performed on PBMCs. This clonotype originated in a man aged 18 to 29 in good health and CMV-seropositive. The chain recombines TRBV6-5 with TRBJ2-5, with TRBD1 matching 7 bases. CDR3 region: CASSHGTAQETQYF. In DNA form, the CDR3 reads TGTGCCAGCAGCCACGGGACAGCCCAAGAGACCCAGTACTTC.